This T cell receptor beta chain was sequenced in a study of T cell responses to AZD1222 COVID-19 vaccine. TCRdb keeps only in-frame clones here, not all; method: immunoSEQ multiplex PCR. Of 30,000 to 35,000 clones listed, just over 90% were seen once; the top ten hold about 50%. The CDR3 consists of 13 residues. Germline CDR1 is MNHEY and CDR2 is SVGAGI. The V end lost 9 bases, the J end lost 0 bases, and 9 bases lay between the germline ends. The clonotype comes from an adult in good health. Material: peripheral blood, obtained on day 0 of AZD1222 vaccination. The chain couples TRBV6-5 to TRBJ1-3, with no clear D. Here the CDR3 reads CASSATSGNTIYF. The CDR3 region has the DNA TGTGCCAGTTCGGCTACCTCTGGAAACACCATATATTTT.